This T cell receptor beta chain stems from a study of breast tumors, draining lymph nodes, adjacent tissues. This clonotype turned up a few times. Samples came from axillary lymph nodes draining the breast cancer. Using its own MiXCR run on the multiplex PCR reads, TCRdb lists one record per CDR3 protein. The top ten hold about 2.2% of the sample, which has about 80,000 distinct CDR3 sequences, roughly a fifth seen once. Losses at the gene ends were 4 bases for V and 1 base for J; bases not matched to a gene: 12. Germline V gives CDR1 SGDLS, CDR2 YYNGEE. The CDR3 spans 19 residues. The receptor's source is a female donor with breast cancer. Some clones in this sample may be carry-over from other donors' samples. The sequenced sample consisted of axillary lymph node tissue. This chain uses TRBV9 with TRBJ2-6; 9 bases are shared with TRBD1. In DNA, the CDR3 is TGTGCCAGCAGCCCGCGACGCGGGACAGGGCCGTCTGGGGCCAACGTCCTGACTTTC. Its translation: CASSPRRGTGPSGANVLTF.